The sequence of this T cell receptor (beta chain) was determined in a study of control samples from healthy donors and cancer patients. The germline V and J ends were trimmed by 4 bases and 3 bases, with 6 bases remaining between them. Germline V gene sequence: CDR1 KGHDR, CDR2 SFDVKD. This CDR3 is 14 amino acids long. TCRdb's copy holds only in-frame clones and misses some; the assay was immunoSEQ multiplex PCR. The sample gives roughly 160,000 clones, 96% of which show up once; approximately 0.97% is in the top ten. The TCR sequence derives from a woman between 25 and 40 years old in good health. Sequenced: blood. This chain links TRBV24-1 with TRBJ2-6; D unclear. This CDR3 reads CATSDPHGANVLTF. The CDR3 nucleotides read TGTGCCACCAGTGACCCCCATGGGGCCAACGTCCTGACTTTC.